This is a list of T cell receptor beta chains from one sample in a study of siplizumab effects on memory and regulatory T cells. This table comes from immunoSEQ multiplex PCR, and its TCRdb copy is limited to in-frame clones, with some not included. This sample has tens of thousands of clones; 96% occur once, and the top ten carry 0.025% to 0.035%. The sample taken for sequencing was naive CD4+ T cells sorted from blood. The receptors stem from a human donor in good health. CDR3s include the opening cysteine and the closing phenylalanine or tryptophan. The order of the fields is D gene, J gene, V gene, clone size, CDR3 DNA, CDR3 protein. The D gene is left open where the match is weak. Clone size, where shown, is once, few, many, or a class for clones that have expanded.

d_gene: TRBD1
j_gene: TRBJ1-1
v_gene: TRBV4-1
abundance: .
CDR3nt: TGCGCCAGCAGCCAAGATAGTCCCCGGACAGGGGGCACTGAAGCTTTCTTT
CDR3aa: CASSQDSPRTGGTEAFF

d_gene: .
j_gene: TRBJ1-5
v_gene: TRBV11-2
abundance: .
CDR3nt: TGTGCCAGCCAAGGGGAGGATCAGCCCCAGCATTTT
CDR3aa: CASQGEDQPQHF

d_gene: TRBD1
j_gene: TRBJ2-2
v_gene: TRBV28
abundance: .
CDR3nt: TGTGCCAGCAGTAAAGGGGGCGGTCGTGCCGGGGAGCTGTTTTTT
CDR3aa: CASSKGGGRAGELFF

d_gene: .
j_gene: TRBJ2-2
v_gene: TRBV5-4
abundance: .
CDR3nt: TGTGCCAGCAGCTTGTCCGGCAGGGAAAACGGGGAGCTGTTTTTT
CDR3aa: CASSLSGRENGELFF

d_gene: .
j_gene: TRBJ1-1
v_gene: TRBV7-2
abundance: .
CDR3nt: TGTGCCAGCAGCTTACTTTCGGGGAACACTGAAGCTTTCTTT
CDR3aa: CASSLLSGNTEAFF

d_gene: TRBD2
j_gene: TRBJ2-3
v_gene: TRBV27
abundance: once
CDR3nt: TGTGCCAGCAGTTTAATGGGGGGGGACACAGATACGCAGTATTTT
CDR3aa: CASSLMGGDTDTQYF

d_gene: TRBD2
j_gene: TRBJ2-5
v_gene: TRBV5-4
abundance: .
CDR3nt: TGTGCCAGCAGTCCTAGCGGGGGGGCTGGACAAGAGACCCAGTACTTC
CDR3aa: CASSPSGGAGQETQYF

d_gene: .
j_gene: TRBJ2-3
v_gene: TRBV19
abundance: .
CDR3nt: TGTGCCAGTAGTATACTTCCCAGGGGAACAGATACGCAGTATTTT
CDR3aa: CASSILPRGTDTQYF

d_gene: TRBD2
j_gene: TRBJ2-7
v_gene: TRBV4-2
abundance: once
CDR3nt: TGTGCCAGCAGCCACCGGACTAGCGGGGAGGGGGAGCAGTACTTC
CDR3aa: CASSHRTSGEGEQYF

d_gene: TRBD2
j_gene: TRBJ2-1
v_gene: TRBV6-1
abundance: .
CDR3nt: TGTGCCAGCAGGAAGCGGGGGGCCTACAATGAGCAGTTCTTC
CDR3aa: CASRKRGAYNEQFF

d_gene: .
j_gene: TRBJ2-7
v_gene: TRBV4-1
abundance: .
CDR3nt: TGCGCCAGCAGCCCGGGAGGGGGCCAACCCTACGAGCAGTACTTC
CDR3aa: CASSPGGGQPYEQYF

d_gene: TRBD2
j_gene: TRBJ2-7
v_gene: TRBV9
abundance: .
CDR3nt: TGTGCCAGCAGCGCCCAGCGGGGGGGCCGCTACGAGCAGTACTTC
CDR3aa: CASSAQRGGRYEQYF

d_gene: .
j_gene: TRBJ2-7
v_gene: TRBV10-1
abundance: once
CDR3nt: TGCGCCAGCAGTGCGGCGGCCGGCTACGAGCAGTACTTC
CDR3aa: CASSAAAGYEQYF

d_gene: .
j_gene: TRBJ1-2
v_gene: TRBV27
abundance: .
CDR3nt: TGTGCCAGCAGTCTGATACCAGATTATGGCTACACCTTC
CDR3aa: CASSLIPDYGYTF

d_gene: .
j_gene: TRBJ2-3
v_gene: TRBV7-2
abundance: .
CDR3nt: TGTGCCAGCAGCCCGGCTATCACAGATACGCAGTATTTT
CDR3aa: CASSPAITDTQYF

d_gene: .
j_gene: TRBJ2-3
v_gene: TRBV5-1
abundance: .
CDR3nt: TGCGCCAGCAGGATAGATGAGGCCACAGATACGCAGTATTTT
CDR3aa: CASRIDEATDTQYF

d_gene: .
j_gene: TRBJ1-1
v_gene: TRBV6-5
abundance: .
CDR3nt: TGTGCCAGCAGTTACGGCGGGAGCATGAACACTGAAGCTTTCTTT
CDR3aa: CASSYGGSMNTEAFF

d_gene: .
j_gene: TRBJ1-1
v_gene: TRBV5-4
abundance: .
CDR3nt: TGTGCCAGCAGCATTGGGGGGAGAACGTCGAACACTGAAGCTTTCTTT
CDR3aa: CASSIGGRTSNTEAFF

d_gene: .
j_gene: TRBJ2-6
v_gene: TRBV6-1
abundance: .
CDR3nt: TGTGCCAGCAGTGGTGACAAAGGAAAGTCAACTGGGGCCAACGTCCTGACTTTC
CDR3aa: CASSGDKGKSTGANVLTF

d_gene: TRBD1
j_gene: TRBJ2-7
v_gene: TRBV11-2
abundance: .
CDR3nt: TGTGCCAGCAGCAGCCCCGTGACAGGGGGCTACGAGCAGTACTTC
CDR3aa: CASSSPVTGGYEQYF